This TCR beta chain was profiled in a study of a mutant IDH1 vaccine in newly diagnosed glioma. Data came from immunoSEQ multiplex PCR; TCRdb stores just in-frame clones and leaves some out. In the table there are around 50,000 clones, approximately 84% of which are singletons. The time point here: week 47, end of study. Doses consisted of 300 ug of mutant IDH1 20-mer peptide each, paired with topical imiquimod. Per germline, CDR1 LNHDA and CDR2 SQIVND (reference sequence). The CDR3 has 11 residues. Losses at the gene ends were 7 bases for V and 13 bases for J; bases not matched to a gene: 4. On this clone itself: Its antigen remains unknown.

J is TRBJ2-1 and V is TRBV19; 10 bases are shared with TRBD2. The TCR comes from a woman aged 25-40 years with glioma. Some clones in this sample may be carry-over from other donors' samples. The sequencing used PBMCs, collected from a glioma patient whose treatment included an IDH1 peptide vaccine. CDR3 sequence: CASNLAGVQFF. Written as DNA, the CDR3 is TGTGCCAGTAATCTAGCGGGAGTCCAGTTCTTC. Combining the CDR3 with reference TRBV19 and TRBJ2-1 gives the whole variable domain DGGITQSPKYLFRKEGQNVTLSCEQNLNHDAMYWYRQDPGQGLRLIYYSQIVNDFQKGDIAEGYSVSREKKESFPLTVTSAQKNPTAFYLCASNLAGVQFFGPGTRLTVL.